This TCR beta chain is drawn from a study of T cells in Graves' hyperthyroidism and ophthalmopathy. Study-level findings and limits: Ophthalmopathy was told apart from stable hyperthyroidism by a 13 V-J model. Most clonotypes expanded in thyroid above 0.001 were likewise present in blood.

This clonotype was recorded many times. Antigen unknown. Disease duration under 2 months; hyperthyroidism patients were aged 18 to 65. Patients were excluded for uncontrolled infection, other autoimmune disease, pregnancy or lactation. Template material for amplifying TCR beta CDR3 regions consisted of RNA transcripts. HTBI primers were employed in a first-round RT-PCR of the TCR CDR3. TCRdb re-called the multiplex PCR reads with MiXCR, one entry per CDR3 protein. The repertoire holds under 650,000 distinct CDR3 sequences, with roughly 17% as singletons. Trimming cost V 8 bases and J 9 bases; bases outside gene matches: 17. CDR3 length: 15 amino acids. Germline V gives CDR1 LGHDT, CDR2 YNNKEL (reference sequence).

This sequence joins TRBV3-1 and TRBJ1-1, with TRBD1 matching 8 bases. The source material was blood. The source of this sequence is a woman aged 25 to 45 with Graves' hyperthyroidism. CDR3 protein: CASRPARGGQGKAFF. CDR3 sequence (DNA): TGTGCCAGCCGTCCGGCCCGGGGCGGACAGGGTAAAGCTTTCTTT.